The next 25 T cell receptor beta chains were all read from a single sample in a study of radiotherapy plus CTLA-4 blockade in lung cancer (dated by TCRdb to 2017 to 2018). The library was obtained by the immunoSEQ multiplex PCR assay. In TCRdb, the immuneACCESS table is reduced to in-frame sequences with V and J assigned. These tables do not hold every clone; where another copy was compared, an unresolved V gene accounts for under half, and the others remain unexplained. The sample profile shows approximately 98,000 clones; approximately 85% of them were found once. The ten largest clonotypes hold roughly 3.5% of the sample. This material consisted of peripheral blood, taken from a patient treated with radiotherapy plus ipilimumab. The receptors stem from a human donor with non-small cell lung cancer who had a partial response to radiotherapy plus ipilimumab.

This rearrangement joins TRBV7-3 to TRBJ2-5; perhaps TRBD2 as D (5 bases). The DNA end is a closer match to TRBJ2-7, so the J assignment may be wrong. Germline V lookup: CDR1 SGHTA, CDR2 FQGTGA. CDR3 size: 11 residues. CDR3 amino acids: CASSSGSEQYF. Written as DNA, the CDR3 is TGTGCCAGCAGCTCGGGGAGCGAGCAGTACTTC.

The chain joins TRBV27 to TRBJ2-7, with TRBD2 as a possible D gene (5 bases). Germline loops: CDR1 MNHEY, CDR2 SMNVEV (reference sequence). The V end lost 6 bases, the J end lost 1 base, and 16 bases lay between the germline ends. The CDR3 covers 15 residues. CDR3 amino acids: CASSRGRGLSYEQYF. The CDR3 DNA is TGTGCCAGCAGCCGAGGACGGGGTCTATCCTACGAGCAGTACTTC.

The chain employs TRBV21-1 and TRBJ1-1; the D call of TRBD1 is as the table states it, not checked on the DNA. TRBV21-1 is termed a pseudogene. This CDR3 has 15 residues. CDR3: CASSKAKGCVTEAFF. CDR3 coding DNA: TGTGCCAGCAGCAAAGCAAAGGGGTGTGTCACTGAAGCTTTCTTT.

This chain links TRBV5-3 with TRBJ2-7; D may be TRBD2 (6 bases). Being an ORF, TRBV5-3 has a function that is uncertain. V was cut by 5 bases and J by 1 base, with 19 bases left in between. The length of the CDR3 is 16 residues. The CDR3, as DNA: TGTGCCAGAAGTCCGAGGAGGGTTCTCTGTTCCTACGAGCAGTACTTC. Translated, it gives CARSPRRVLCSYEQYF.

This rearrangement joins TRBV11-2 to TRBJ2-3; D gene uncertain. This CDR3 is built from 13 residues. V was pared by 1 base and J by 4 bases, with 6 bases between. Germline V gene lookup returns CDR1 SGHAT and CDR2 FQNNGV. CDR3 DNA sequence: TGTGCCAGCAGCTTAGTCTCAGCAGATACGCAGTATTTT. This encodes CASSLVSADTQYF.

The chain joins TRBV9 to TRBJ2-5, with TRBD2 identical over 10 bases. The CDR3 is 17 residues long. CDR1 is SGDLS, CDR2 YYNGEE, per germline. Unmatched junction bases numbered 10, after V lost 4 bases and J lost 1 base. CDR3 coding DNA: TGTGCCAGCAGCCCAAACATCCTAGCGGGAGTCCAAGAGACCCAGTACTTC. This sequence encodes CASSPNILAGVQETQYF.

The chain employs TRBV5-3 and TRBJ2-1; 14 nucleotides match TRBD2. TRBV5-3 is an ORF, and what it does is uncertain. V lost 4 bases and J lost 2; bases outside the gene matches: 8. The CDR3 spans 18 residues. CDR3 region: CARSTMKTSGRAYNEQFF. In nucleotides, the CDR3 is TGTGCCAGAAGCACGATGAAGACTAGCGGGAGGGCCTACAATGAGCAGTTCTTC.

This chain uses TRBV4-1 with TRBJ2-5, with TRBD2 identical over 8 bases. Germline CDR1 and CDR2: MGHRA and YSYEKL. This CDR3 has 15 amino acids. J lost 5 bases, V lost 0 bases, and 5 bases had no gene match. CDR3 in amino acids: CASSQEGGRYETQYF. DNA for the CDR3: TGCGCCAGCAGCCAAGAGGGCGGGAGGTACGAGACCCAGTACTTC.

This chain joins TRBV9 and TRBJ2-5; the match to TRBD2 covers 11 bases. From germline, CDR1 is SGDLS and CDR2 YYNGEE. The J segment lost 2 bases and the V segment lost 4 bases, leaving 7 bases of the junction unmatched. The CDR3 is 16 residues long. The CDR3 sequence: CASSPKRTSGQETQYF. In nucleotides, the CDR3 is TGTGCCAGCAGCCCGAAACGGACTAGCGGGCAAGAGACCCAGTACTTC.

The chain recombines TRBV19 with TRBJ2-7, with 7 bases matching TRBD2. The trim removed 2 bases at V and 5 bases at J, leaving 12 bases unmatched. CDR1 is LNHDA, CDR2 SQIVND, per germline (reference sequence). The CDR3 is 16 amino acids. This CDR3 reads CASSITGGRASDEQYF. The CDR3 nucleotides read TGTGCCAGTAGTATAACCGGGGGGAGGGCTTCGGACGAGCAGTACTTC.

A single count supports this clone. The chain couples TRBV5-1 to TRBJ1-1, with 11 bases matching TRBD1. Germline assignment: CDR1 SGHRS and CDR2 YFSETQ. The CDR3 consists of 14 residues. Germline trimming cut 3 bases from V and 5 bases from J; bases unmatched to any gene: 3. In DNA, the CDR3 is TGCGCCAGCAGCTGGGGGACAGGGGGTACTGAAGCTTTCTTT. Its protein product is CASSWGTGGTEAFF.

CDR3 in DNA: TGTGCCTGGGGAACCCAGACAGGGGGAGAGACCCAGTACTTC. This encodes CAWGTQTGGETQYF. This sequence joins TRBV30 and TRBJ2-5; TRBD1 matches 9 bases. The CDR3 spans 14 residues. Germline assignment: CDR1 GTSNPN and CDR2 SVGIG (reference sequence). Germline trimming cut 5 bases from V and 4 bases from J; bases unmatched to any gene: 8.

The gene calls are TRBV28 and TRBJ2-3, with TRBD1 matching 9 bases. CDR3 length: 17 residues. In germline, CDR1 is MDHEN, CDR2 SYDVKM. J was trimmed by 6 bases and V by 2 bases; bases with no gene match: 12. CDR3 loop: CASSLDPPRTGEDTQYF. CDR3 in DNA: TGTGCCAGCAGTTTAGACCCCCCCCGGACAGGGGAGGATACGCAGTATTTT.

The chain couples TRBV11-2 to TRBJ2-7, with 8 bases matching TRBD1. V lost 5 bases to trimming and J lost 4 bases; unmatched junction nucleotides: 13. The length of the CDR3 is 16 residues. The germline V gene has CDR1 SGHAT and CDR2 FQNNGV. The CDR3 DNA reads TGTGCCAGCAGCCGATGGCGGCAGGGGGCCCGGTACGAGCAGTACTTC. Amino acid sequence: CASSRWRQGARYEQYF.

The chain's CDR3 is CASSLSSSYEQYF. In nucleotides, the CDR3 is TGCGCCAGCAGCTTGTCTAGCAGTTACGAGCAGTACTTC. The chain is built from TRBV5-1 and TRBJ2-7; D might be TRBD2 (5 bases). CDR1 and CDR2 (germline): SGHRS, YFSETQ. The germline V and J ends were trimmed by 1 base and 4 bases, with 9 bases remaining between them. This CDR3 is 13 amino acids long.

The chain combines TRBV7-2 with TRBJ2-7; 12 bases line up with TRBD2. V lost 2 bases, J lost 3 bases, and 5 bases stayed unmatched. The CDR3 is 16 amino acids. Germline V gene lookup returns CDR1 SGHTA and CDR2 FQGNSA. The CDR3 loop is CASSLKTTSGGYEQYF. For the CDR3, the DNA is TGTGCCAGCAGCTTAAAAACGACTAGCGGGGGCTACGAGCAGTACTTC.

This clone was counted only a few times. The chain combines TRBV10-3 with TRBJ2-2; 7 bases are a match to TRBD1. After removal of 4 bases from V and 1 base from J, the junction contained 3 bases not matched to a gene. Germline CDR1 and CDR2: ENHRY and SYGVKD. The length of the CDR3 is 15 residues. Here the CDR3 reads CAISVWTGNTGELFF. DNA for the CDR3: TGTGCCATCAGTGTGTGGACAGGGAACACCGGGGAGCTGTTTTTT.

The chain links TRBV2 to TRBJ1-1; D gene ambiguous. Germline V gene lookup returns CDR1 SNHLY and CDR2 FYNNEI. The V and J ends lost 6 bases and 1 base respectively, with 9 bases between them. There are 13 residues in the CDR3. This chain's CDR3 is CASRVRGNTEAFF. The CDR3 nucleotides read TGTGCCAGCAGAGTGCGGGGGAACACTGAAGCTTTCTTT.

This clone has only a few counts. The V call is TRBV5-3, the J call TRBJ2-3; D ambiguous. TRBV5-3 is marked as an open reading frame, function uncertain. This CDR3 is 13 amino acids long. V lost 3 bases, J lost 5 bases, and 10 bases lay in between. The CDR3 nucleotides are TGTGCCAGAAGCTCCGACTGTTTAGATACGCAGTATTTT. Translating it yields CARSSDCLDTQYF.

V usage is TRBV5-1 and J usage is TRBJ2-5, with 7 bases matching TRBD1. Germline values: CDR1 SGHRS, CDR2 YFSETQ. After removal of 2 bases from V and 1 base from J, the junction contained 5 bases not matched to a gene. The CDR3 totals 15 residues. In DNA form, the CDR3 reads TGCGCCAGCAGCTTAGGACAGGCACTCCAAGAGACCCAGTACTTC. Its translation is CASSLGQALQETQYF.

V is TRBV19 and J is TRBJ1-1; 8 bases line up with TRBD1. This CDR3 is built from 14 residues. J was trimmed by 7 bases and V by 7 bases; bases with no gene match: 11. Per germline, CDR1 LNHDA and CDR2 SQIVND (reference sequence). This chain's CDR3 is CASNSVRGLGEAFF. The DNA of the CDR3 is TGTGCCAGTAACTCGGTCAGGGGGCTTGGTGAAGCTTTCTTT.

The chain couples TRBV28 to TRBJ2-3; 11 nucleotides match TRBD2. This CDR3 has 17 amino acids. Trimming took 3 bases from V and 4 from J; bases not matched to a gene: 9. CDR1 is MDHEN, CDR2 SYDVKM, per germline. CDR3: CASSFSGRATNADTQYF. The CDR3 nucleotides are TGTGCCAGCAGTTTTAGCGGGAGGGCGACGAACGCAGATACGCAGTATTTT.

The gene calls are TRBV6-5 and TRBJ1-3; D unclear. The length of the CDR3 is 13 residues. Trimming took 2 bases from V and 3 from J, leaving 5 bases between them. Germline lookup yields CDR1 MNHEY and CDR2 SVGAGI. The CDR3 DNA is TGTGCCAGCAGTTACGAGGGTGGAAACACCATATATTTT. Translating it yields CASSYEGGNTIYF.

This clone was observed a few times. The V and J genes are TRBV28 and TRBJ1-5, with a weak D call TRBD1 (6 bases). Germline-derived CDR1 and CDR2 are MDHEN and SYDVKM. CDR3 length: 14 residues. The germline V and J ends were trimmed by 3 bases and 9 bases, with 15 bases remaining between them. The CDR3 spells CASSFADSSRPQHF. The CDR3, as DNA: TGTGCCAGCAGTTTCGCGGACAGTTCCCGGCCCCAGCATTTT.

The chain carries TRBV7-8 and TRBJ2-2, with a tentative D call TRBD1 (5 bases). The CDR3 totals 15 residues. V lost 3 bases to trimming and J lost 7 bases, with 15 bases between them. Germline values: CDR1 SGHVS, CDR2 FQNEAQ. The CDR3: CASSFVRVPGGELFF. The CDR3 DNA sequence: TGTGCCAGCAGCTTCGTCAGGGTGCCGGGCGGGGAGCTGTTTTTT. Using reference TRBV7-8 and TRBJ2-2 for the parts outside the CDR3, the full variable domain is GAGVSQSPRYKVAKRGQDVALRCDPISGHVSLFWYQQALGQGPEFLTYFQNEAQLDKSGLPSDRFFAERPEGSVSTLKIQRTQQEDSAVYLCASSFVRVPGGELFFGEGSRLTVL.